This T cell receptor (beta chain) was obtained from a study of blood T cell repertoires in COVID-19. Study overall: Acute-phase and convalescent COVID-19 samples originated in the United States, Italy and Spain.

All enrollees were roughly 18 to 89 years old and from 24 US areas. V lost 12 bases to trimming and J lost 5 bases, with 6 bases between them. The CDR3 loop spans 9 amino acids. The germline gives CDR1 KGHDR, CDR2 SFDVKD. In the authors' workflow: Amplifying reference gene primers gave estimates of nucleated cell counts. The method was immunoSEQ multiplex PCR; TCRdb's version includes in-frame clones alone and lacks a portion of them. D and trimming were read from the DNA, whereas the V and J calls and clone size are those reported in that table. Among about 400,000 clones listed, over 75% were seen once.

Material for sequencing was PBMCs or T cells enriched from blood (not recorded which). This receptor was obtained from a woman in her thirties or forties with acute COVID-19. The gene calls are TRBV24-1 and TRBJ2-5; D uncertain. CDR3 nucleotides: TGTGCCTCCGAGGAGACCCAGTACTTC. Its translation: CASEETQYF.